The TCR beta chain described here comes from a study of chemoradiotherapy in HPV16-positive cancers. Whole-study findings and limits: During treatment, candidate HPV-specific clones and E7-related motifs expanded in tumor. Only a couple of HPV16-positive patients supplied the functional HPV-specificity definition.

The V and J ends lost 5 bases and 7 bases respectively, with 11 bases between them. The germline V gene has CDR1 MNHNY and CDR2 SVGAGI (reference sequence). This CDR3 contains 12 residues. On this clone: Its antigen is not identified.

Sequencing was performed with immunoSEQ multiplex PCR; in TCRdb, only in-frame clones are kept and a portion is missing. The data hold tens of thousands of clones, with roughly 87% observed a single time. The sequencing here drew on blood, taken from a patient who underwent chemoradiotherapy. The V call is TRBV6-6, the J call TRBJ1-2; D is undetermined. The TCR originated in a human donor with HPV-associated anogenital cancer. The CDR3 loop is CASSHRSGGYTF. The CDR3 coding sequence is TGTGCCAGCAGTCATCGCTCGGGTGGCTACACCTTC.